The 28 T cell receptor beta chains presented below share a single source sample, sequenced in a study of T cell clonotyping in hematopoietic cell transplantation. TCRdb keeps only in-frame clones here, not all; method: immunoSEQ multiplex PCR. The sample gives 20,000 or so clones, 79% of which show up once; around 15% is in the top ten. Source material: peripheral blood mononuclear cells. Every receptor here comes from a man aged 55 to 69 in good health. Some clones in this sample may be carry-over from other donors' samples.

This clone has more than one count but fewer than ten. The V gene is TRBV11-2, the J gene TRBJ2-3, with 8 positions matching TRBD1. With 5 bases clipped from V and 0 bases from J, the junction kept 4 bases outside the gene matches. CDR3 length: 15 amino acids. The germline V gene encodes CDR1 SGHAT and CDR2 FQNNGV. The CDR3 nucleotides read TGTGCCAGCAGCCCGGACAGGGTGAGCACAGATACGCAGTATTTT. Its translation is CASSPDRVSTDTQYF.

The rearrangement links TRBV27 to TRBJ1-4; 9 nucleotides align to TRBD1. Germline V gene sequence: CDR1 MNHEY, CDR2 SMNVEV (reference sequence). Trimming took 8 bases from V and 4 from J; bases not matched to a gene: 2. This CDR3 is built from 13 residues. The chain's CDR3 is CASGDRVNEKLFF. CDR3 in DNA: TGTGCCAGCGGGGACAGGGTTAATGAAAAACTGTTTTTT.

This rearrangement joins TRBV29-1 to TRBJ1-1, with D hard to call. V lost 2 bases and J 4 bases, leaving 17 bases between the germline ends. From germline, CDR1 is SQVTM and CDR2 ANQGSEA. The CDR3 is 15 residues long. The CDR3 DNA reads TGCAGCGTTGAATCCCCTAGCCCAGATCGCACTGAAGCTTTCTTT. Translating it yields CSVESPSPDRTEAFF.

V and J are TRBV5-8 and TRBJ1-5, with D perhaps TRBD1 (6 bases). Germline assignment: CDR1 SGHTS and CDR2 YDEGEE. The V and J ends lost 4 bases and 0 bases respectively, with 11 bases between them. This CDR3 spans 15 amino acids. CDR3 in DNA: TGTGCCAGCAGCCCTCTCAGGGGTAGCAATCAGCCCCAGCATTTT. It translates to CASSPLRGSNQPQHF.

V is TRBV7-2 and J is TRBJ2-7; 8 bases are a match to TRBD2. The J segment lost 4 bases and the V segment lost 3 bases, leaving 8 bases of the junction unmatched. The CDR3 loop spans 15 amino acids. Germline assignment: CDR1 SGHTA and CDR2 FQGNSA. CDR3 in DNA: TGTGCCAGCAGCTTTGGTCTAGCGGGTACTTACGAGCAGTACTTC. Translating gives CASSFGLAGTYEQYF. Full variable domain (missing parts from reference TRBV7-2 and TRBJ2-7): GAGVSQSPSNKVTEKGKDVELRCDPISGHTALYWYRQSLGQGLEFLIYFQGNSAPDKSGLPSDRFSAERTGGSVSTLTIQRTQQEDSAVYLCASSFGLAGTYEQYFGPGTRLTVT.

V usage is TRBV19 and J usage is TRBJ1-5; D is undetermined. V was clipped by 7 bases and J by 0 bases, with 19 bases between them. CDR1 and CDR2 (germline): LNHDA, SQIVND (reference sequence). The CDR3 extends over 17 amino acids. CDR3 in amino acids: CASTPGGLGYSNQPQHF. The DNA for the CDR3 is TGTGCCAGTACCCCGGGTGGGTTGGGTTATAGCAATCAGCCCCAGCATTTT.

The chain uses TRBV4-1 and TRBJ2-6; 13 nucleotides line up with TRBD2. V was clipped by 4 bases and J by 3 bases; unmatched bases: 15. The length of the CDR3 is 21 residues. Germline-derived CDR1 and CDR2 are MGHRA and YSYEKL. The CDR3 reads CASSPSQLAGGLVLGANVLTF. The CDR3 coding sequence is TGCGCCAGCAGCCCCTCGCAACTAGCGGGGGGGTTGGTTCTTGGGGCCAACGTCCTGACTTTC.

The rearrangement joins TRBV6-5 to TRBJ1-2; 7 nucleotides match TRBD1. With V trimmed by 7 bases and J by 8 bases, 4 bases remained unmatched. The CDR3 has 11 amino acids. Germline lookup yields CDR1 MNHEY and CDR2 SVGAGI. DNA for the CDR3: TGTGCCAGCACCGGGACAGAGGGCTACACCTTC. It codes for CASTGTEGYTF.

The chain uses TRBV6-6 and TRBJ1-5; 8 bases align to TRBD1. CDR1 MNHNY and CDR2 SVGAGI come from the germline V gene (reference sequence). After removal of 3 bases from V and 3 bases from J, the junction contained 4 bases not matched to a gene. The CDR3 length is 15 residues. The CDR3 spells CASSYSGGDNQPQHF. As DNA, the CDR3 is TGTGCCAGCAGTTATTCAGGGGGCGACAATCAGCCCCAGCATTTT.

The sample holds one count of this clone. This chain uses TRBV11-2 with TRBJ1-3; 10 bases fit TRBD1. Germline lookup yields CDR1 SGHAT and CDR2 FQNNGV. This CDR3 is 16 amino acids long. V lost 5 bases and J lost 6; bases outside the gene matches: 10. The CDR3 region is CASSNPGQGNLNTIYF. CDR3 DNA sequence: TGTGCCAGCAGCAACCCGGGACAGGGGAATTTAAACACCATATATTTT.

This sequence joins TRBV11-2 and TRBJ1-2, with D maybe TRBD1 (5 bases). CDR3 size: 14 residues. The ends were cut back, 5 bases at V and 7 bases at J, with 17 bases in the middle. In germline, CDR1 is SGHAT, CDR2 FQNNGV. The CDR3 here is CASSLEGFGVGYTF. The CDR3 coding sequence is TGTGCCAGCAGCCTCGAGGGGTTCGGGGTTGGCTACACCTTC.

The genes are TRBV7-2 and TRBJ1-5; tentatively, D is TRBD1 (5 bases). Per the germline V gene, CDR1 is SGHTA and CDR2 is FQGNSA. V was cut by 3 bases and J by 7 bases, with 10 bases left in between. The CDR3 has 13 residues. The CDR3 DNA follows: TGTGCCAGCAGCTTGATAGGGGTCCAGCCCCAGCATTTT. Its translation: CASSLIGVQPQHF.

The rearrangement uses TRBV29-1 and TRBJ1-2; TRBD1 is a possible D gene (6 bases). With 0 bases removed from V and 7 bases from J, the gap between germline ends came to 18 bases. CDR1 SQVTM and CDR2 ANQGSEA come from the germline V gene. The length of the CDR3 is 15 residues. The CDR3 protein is CSVEDPRTAPVGYTF. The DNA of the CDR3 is TGCAGCGTTGAAGATCCGCGGACAGCCCCCGTTGGCTACACCTTC.

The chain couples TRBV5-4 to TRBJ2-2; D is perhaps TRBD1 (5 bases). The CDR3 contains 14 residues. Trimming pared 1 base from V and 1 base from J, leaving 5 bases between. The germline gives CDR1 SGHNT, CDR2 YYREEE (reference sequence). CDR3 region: CASSLTGNTGELFF. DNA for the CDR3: TGTGCCAGCAGCTTGACAGGGAACACCGGGGAGCTGTTTTTT.

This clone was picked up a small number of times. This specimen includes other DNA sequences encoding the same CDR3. The CDR3 region is CAWSVLAEAFF. The CDR3 DNA sequence: TGTGCCTGGAGTGTTTTGGCTGAAGCTTTCTTT. The chain joins TRBV30 to TRBJ1-1; D is unclear. The length of the CDR3 is 11 residues. Germline CDR1 GTSNPN, CDR2 SVGIG (reference sequence). Trimming shortened V by 0 bases and J by 6 bases, and 5 bases separated the two germline ends.

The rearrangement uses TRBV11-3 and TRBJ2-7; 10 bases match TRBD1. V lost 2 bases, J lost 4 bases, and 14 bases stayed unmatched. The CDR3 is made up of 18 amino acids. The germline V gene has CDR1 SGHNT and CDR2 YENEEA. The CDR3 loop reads CASSLQVRGRDRGYEQYF. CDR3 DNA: TGTGCCAGCAGCTTACAGGTGCGCGGTCGGGACAGGGGTTACGAGCAGTACTTC.

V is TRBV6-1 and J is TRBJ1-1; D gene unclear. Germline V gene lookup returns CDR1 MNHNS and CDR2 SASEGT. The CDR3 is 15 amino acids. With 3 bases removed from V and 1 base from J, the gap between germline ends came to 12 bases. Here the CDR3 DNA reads TGTGCCAGCAGTGATAGGACTGGAGGGAACACTGAAGCTTTCTTT. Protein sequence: CASSDRTGGNTEAFF.

CDR3 sequence (DNA): TGTGCCAGCAACTTACCCACCCTCGACAGCGCTGAAGCTTTCTTT. Protein sequence: CASNLPTLDSAEAFF. J is TRBJ1-1 and V is TRBV28, with D tentatively TRBD1 (5 bases). The CDR3 consists of 15 residues. Deletions cut 7 bases from V and 6 bases from J, with 21 bases between. Germline assignment: CDR1 MDHEN and CDR2 SYDVKM.

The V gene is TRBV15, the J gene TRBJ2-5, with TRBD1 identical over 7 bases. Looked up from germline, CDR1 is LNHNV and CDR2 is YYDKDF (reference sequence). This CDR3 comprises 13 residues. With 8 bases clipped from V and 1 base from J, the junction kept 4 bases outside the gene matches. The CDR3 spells CATQRGPQETQYF. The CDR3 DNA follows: TGTGCCACCCAAAGGGGGCCCCAAGAGACCCAGTACTTC.

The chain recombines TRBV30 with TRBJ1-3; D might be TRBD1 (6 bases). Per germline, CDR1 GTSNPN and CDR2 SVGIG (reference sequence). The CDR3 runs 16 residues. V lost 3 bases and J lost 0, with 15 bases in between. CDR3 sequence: CAWRPRDMGSGNTIYF. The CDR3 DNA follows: TGTGCCTGGAGGCCTCGGGACATGGGCTCTGGAAACACCATATATTTT.

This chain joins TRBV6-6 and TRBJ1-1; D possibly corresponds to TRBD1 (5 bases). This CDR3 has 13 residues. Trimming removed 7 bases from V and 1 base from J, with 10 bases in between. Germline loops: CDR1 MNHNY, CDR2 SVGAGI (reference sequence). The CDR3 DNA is TGTGCCAGCAACCCGGACAAGAACACTGAAGCTTTCTTT. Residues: CASNPDKNTEAFF.

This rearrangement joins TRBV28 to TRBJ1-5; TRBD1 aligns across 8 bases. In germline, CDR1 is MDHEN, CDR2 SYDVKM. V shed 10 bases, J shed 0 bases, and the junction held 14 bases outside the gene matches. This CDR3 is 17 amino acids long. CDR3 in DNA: TGTGCCACTTCAGTGTCGGCAGGGGGCTTTAGCAATCAGCCCCAGCATTTT. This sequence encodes CATSVSAGGFSNQPQHF.

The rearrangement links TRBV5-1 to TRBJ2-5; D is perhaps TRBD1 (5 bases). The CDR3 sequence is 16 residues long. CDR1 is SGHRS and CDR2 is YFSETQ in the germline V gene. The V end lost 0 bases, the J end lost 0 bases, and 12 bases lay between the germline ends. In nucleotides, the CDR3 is TGCGCCAGCAGCTTGGGGGTAGGGGCGAACCAAGAGACCCAGTACTTC. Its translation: CASSLGVGANQETQYF.

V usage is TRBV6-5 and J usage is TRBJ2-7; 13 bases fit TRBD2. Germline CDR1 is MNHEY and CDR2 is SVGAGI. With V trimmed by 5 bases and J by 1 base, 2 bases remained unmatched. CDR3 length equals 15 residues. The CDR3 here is CASSPGLAGSYEQYF. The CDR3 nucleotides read TGTGCCAGCAGTCCGGGACTAGCGGGGTCCTACGAGCAGTACTTC.

The CDR3 DNA sequence: TGTGCCAGCAGAACGTCAGCGGGACCTTCCTACGAGCAGTACTTC. It codes for CASRTSAGPSYEQYF. This sequence joins TRBV6-5 and TRBJ2-7; 7 bases align to TRBD2. Germline assignment: CDR1 MNHEY and CDR2 SVGAGI. V lost 6 bases to trimming and J lost 1 base; unmatched junction nucleotides: 9. The CDR3 runs to 15 residues.

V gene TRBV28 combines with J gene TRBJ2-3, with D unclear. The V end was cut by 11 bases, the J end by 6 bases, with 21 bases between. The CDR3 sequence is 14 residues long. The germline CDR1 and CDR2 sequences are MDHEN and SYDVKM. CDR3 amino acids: CALSSNPISDTQYF. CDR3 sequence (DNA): TGTGCCCTGAGTAGCAACCCAATTTCGGATACGCAGTATTTT.

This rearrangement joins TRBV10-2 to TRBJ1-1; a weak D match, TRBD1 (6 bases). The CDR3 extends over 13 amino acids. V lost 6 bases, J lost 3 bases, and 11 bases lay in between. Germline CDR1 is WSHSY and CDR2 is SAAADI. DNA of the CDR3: TGCGCCAGCAGAGTGGACAGTCACACTGAAGCTTTCTTT. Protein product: CASRVDSHTEAFF.

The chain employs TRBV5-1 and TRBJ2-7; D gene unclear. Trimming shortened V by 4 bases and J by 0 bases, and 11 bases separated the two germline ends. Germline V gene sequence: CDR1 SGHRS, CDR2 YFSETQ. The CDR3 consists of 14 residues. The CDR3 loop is CASSHQLSSYEQYF. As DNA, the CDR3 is TGCGCCAGCAGCCATCAATTATCCTCCTACGAGCAGTACTTC.